These T cell receptor beta chains were read from a single sample in a study of OX40 agonist ivuxolimab in advanced cancers. Sequencing was performed with immunoSEQ multiplex PCR; in TCRdb, only in-frame clones are kept and a portion is missing. In the table there are some 72,000 clones, less than 85% of which are singletons. This material consisted of CD4+ or CD8+ T cells sorted from blood, taken in a trial of the OX40 agonist ivuxolimab. These receptors all stem from an adult with an advanced solid tumor such as melanoma, head and neck, liver or kidney cancer. The CDR3 runs from the conserved cysteine through the conserved F or W. The D gene is left open where the match is weak. Size is stated for part of the rows, as once, few or many counts, or as a class when the clone is expanded.

>TRBJ2-1|once|TRBD2|TRBV30
CAWKGLAGGGSYNEQFF
TGTGCCTGGAAAGGACTAGCGGGAGGGGGGTCCTACAATGAGCAGTTCTTC
>TRBJ1-4|.|.|TRBV7-6
CASSPLPKVRGEKLFF
TGTGCCAGCAGCCCCCTCCCAAAAGTTCGGGGTGAAAAACTGTTTTTT
>TRBJ2-3|.|.|TRBV7-2
CASSLERQSSTDTQYF
TGTGCCAGCAGCTTAGAAAGGCAGTCTAGCACAGATACGCAGTATTTT
>TRBJ2-1|.|TRBD1|TRBV7-8
CASSALPGQGKYEQFF
TGTGCCAGCAGCGCCTTGCCGGGACAGGGGAAGTATGAGCAGTTCTTC
>TRBJ1-3|.|.|TRBV7-9
CASIPLRVGNTIYF
TGTGCCAGCATCCCCCTGCGGGTGGGAAACACCATATATTTT
>TRBJ2-7|.|TRBD1|TRBV28
CASSTPGTGLHEQYF
TGTGCCAGCAGTACCCCCGGGACAGGGTTGCACGAGCAGTACTTC
>TRBJ2-1|.|TRBD2|TRBV5-4
CASSMAWGGSYNEQFF
TGTGCCAGCAGCATGGCTTGGGGGGGGTCCTACAATGAGCAGTTCTTC
>TRBJ1-1|.|.|TRBV10-3
CAIRRARDNTEAFF
TGTGCCATCAGGAGGGCCCGAGATAACACTGAAGCTTTCTTT
>TRBJ1-1|.|.|TRBV18
CASSVGLNTEAFF
TGTGCCAGCTCCGTGGGGTTAAACACTGAAGCTTTCTTT
>TRBJ2-5|once|.|TRBV5-1
CASSVTGIRQETQYF
TGCGCCAGCAGCGTTACAGGGATTCGCCAAGAGACCCAGTACTTC
>TRBJ1-2|.|.|TRBV2
CASSEQGNGYTF
TGTGCCAGCAGTGAACAGGGCAATGGCTACACCTTC
>TRBJ1-2|.|TRBD1|TRBV11-2
CASSPGQDYGYTF
TGTGCCAGCAGCCCCGGACAGGACTATGGCTACACCTTC
>TRBJ2-7|.|.|TRBV5-6
CASSLGGVHEQYF
TGTGCCAGCAGCTTGGGGGGGGTCCACGAGCAGTACTTT
>TRBJ2-7|.|TRBD2|TRBV28
CASSYRDYSYEQYF
TGTGCCAGCAGCTACCGGGACTACTCCTACGAGCAGTACTTC
>TRBJ2-5|once|.|TRBV15
CATSRAGVRETQYF
TGTGCCACCAGCAGGGCAGGGGTTCGGGAGACCCAGTACTTC
>TRBJ2-5|.|.|TRBV7-2
CASSLFSGETQYF
TGTGCCAGCAGCTTGTTTTCCGGGGAGACCCAGTACTTC
>TRBJ1-5|.|.|TRBV7-2
CASSLDGNNQPQHF
TGTGCCAGCAGCTTAGACGGAAACAATCAGCCCCAGCATTTT
>TRBJ1-2|few|.|TRBV5-6
CASSLDAYGYTF
TGTGCCAGCAGCTTGGATGCCTATGGCTACACCTTC
>TRBJ1-6|few|TRBD1|TRBV6-1
CASIPGQGVISPLHF
TGTGCCAGCATCCCCGGACAGGGGGTAATTTCACCCCTCCACTTT
>TRBJ2-6|.|.|TRBV7-8
CASSARPGHFSGANVLTF
TGTGCCAGCAGCGCAAGGCCGGGACATTTCTCTGGGGCCAACGTCCTGACTTTC
>TRBJ1-5|.|TRBD1|TRBV28
CASSPPGQGAYQPQHF
TGTGCCAGCAGCCCGCCGGGACAGGGGGCTTATCAGCCCCAGCATTTT
>TRBJ2-3|.|TRBD2|TRBV9
CASSVEGSGRTDTQYF
TGTGCCAGCAGCGTAGAAGGTAGCGGGAGGACAGATACGCAGTATTTT
>TRBJ2-2|.|TRBD2|TRBV4-3
CASSRREGTGELFF
TGCGCCAGCAGCCGACGGGAGGGCACCGGGGAGCTGTTTTTT
>TRBJ2-2|.|.|TRBV5-1
CASSFTANTGELFF
TGCGCCAGCAGCTTCACGGCGAACACCGGGGAGCTGTTTTTT
>TRBJ2-7|.|.|TRBV10-3
CAISWTVYEQYF
TGTGCCATCAGCTGGACAGTCTACGAGCAGTACTTC
>TRBJ2-5|.|TRBD2|TRBV19
CASRLSSGGGETQYF
TGTGCCAGTAGGCTCTCTAGCGGGGGGGGAGAGACCCAGTACTTC
>TRBJ2-5|.|.|TRBV19
CASSIGGSETQYF
TGTGCCAGTAGTATTGGGGGAAGCGAGACCCAGTACTTC
>TRBJ2-7|.|.|TRBV18
CASSPPGRGPSYEQYF
TGTGCCAGCTCACCACCGGGCAGGGGCCCCAGCTACGAGCAGTACTTC
>TRBJ2-7|.|.|TRBV21-1
CASSKAPGQGSYEQYF
TGTGCCAGCAGCAAAGCCCCGGGACAGGGTAGCTACGAGCAGTACTTC
>TRBJ1-1|once|.|TRBV5-1
CASSRATGGTEAFF
TGCGCCAGCAGTCGGGCCACCGGCGGCACTGAAGCTTTCTTT
>TRBJ1-6|.|.|TRBV28
CASSSLGWEGVNSPLHF
TGTGCCAGCAGTTCACTCGGCTGGGAGGGGGTGAATTCACCCCTCCACTTT
>TRBJ1-5|.|.|TRBV6-5
CASSYSARDHQPQHF
TGTGCCAGCAGTTACTCTGCCAGGGACCATCAGCCCCAGCATTTT
>TRBJ2-2|few|.|TRBV7-9
CATLEGPVNTGELFF
TGTGCCACTCTCGAGGGGCCCGTGAACACCGGGGAGCTGTTTTTT
>TRBJ2-3|few|.|TRBV5-1
CASSGGVGDTQYF
TGCGCCAGCAGCGGGGGAGTCGGGGATACGCAGTATTTT
>TRBJ1-4|once|TRBD1|TRBV28
CASSEPRTGLIGNEKLFF
TGTGCCAGCAGTGAACCTCGGACAGGGTTGATTGGTAATGAAAAACTGTTTTTT
>TRBJ2-1|many|TRBD2|TRBV11-2
CASSSPLAGGPGEQFF
TGTGCCAGCAGTTCACCTCTAGCGGGAGGGCCTGGTGAGCAGTTCTTC
>TRBJ2-7|.|TRBD2|TRBV5-1
CASSLPSGDYEQYF
TGCGCCAGCAGCTTGCCTAGCGGAGACTACGAGCAGTACTTC
>TRBJ2-3|.|.|TRBV5-6
CASSLDQGRLEYF
TGTGCCAGCAGCTTGGACCAGGGCCGACTAGAGTATTTT
>TRBJ2-7|.|TRBD1|TRBV2
CASRKDREISEQYF
TGTGCCAGCAGGAAGGACAGGGAAATTTCCGAGCAGTACTTC
>TRBJ1-2|.|.|TRBV19
CASTRPSENYGYTF
TGTGCCAGTACCCGACCCTCTGAAAACTATGGCTACACCTTC
>TRBJ1-1|.|.|TRBV28
CASSLGGGHWTEAFF
TGTGCCAGCAGTTTAGGAGGGGGTCATTGGACTGAAGCTTTCTTT
>TRBJ1-1|.|TRBD1|TRBV28
CASSSWTGMNTEAFF
TGTGCCAGCAGTTCCTGGACAGGGATGAACACTGAAGCTTTCTTT
>TRBJ2-3|.|.|TRBV9
CASGGNSHTDTQYF
TGTGCCAGCGGAGGAAATTCCCACACAGATACGCAGTATTTT
>TRBJ1-2|few|TRBD1|TRBV7-3
CASSLRTGEGYTF
TGTGCCAGCAGCTTGAGGACAGGGGAAGGCTACACCTTC
>TRBJ2-7|.|TRBD2|TRBV18
CASSRGDLAEQYF
TGTGCCAGCTCTCGGGGGGACCTAGCGGAGCAGTACTTC
>TRBJ1-4|.|.|TRBV29-1
CSVEIGEEKLFF
TGCAGCGTTGAAATAGGGGAAGAAAAACTGTTTTTT
>TRBJ2-3|.|TRBD1|TRBV18
CASSPRQGAGDTQYF
TGTGCCAGCTCACCCCGACAGGGGGCCGGAGATACGCAGTATTTT
>TRBJ2-7|.|TRBD2|TRBV7-6
CASRGGLAGPYEQYF
TGTGCCAGCAGGGGGGGACTAGCGGGACCCTACGAGCAGTACTTC
>TRBJ2-2|.|TRBD1|TRBV18
CASSPPGTEIKYDTGELFF
TGTGCCAGCTCACCTCCGGGGACAGAGATAAAGTATGACACCGGGGAGCTGTTTTTT
>TRBJ2-3|once|TRBD1|TRBV10-3
CAILQGNTDTQYF
TGTGCCATCCTACAGGGGAACACAGATACGCAGTATTTT